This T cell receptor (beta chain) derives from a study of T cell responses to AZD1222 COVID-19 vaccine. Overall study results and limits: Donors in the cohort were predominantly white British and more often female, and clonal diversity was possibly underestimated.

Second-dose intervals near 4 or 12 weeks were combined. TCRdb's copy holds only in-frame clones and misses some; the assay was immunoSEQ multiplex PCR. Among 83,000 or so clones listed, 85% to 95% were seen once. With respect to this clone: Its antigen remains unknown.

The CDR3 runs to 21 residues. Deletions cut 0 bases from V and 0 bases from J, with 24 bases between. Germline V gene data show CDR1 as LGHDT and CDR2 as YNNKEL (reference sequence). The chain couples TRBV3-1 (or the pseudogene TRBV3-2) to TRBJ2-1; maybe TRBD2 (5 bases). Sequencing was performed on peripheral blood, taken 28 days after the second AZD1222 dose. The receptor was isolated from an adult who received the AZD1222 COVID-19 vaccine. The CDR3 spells CASSQDLYRGVGPSSYNEQFF. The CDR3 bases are TGTGCCAGCAGCCAAGATCTTTATCGGGGAGTAGGCCCGAGCTCCTACAATGAGCAGTTCTTC.